Reported below is one T cell receptor (beta chain). It has no known antigen specificity. No much larger clone exists at a distance of one base, and base qualities are not known. This sample is drawn from a study of shared clonotypes between healthy human individuals (dated by TCRdb to the early 2020s). In terms of the full investigation: The cohort included a few men and a couple of women between 18 and 49 years of age. For each donor, CD4 naive and CD4 memory were each given three plates, CD8 naive was given two plates, and CD8 memory was given one plate. Blood TCR repertoires of roughly five healthy adults were deeply sequenced to estimate repertoire size and the extent of clonotype sharing between individuals. To increase sequencing depth and limit assay-specific biases, different laboratories used diverse techniques to prepare libraries and sequence TCR repertoires. Between about 0.9 and 10 billion PBMCs per donor were obtained by leukapheresis.

Using the deep immunoSEQ assay, multiplex PCR amplified TCR CDR3 regions from genomic DNA. For each cell subset, the extracted genomic DNA was distributed evenly across all wells of several immunoSEQ 96-well plates, and each plate served as one replicate. For sorted subsets, about 220 ng of genomic DNA, equivalent to around 29,000 T cell genomes, went into each replicate PCR. Purified libraries were measured with a Qubit 3.0 fluorometer, size-checked on a Bioanalyzer 2100, and measured again with the KAPA Library Quantification kit. Each immunoSEQ 96-well plate was sequenced on its own single-read 150-cycle Illumina NextSeq 550 flow cell. The original pipeline was this. Because the immunoSEQ output held only junctional sequences and lacked quality scores, the filtering could not match the filtering applied to full-length reads. Sequences were annotated with PyIR, a Python wrapper for IgBLAST v1.9, using IMGT germline references to assign V/J genes and CDR3. Reads were filtered out if the reads had weak V/J assignments (E-value above 1e-6), no CDR3, stop codons, out-of-frame junctions, or ambiguous translated residues. V3J clonotypes were defined as sequences sharing the same inferred V gene, J gene, and CDR3 amino acid sequence. Percentage overlap between repertoires was computed as shared unique clonotypes divided by the size of the smaller repertoire. Three approaches were used to assess repertoire richness: RTK rarefaction, the Chao1 estimator, and Recon v2.1 estimates of unobserved clonotypes. For all TCRbeta clonotypes obtained by the gDNA method from several donors, generation probabilities were computed with OLGA. Sourced from immuneACCESS, this table was stored by TCRdb with only in-frame sequences that have V and J called. A share of the clones is absent; for the studies checked, an unresolved V gene accounts for under half, and the remainder has no known explanation. Clone size and the V and J calls come from that table; the DNA yielded D and trimming. The sample yields about 2.1 million clones; just under 95% were counted once. The top ten clones comprise about 1.7% of the sample.

CD8 naive samples consisted of CD45RO-negative cells that were positively selected for CCR7, yielding a CD45RA+CCR7+ population without TemRA cells. Donors were healthy HIV-negative adults with no recently reported acute infections or vaccinations. Every donor was a Caucasian adult living in Nashville, Tennessee, USA. Blood was collected by leukapheresis, and PBMCs were isolated by Ficoll-Histopaque density gradient centrifugation and then cryopreserved in liquid nitrogen vapor phase. Purity and quantity of every magnetically sorted T cell population were checked by analytical flow cytometry. From each sorted fraction, genomic DNA was isolated and quantified by UV absorbance on a Nanodrop 2000c. The research as a whole found: Based on pairwise subsampling, the degree of clonotype sharing among donors was expected to be affected by sequencing depth. Only blood was sampled, and tissue TCR repertoires likely differ from those in blood. Larger estimated clonotype richness was generally found for naive subsets than for memory subsets. Clonotypes shared by all four sorted-subset donors showed higher generation probabilities than non-shared clonotypes. Incomplete sequencing was indicated by rarefaction of sorted-subset datasets, despite the large sequencing depth. The genetic and exposure-history diversity represented was limited by the small number of donors. Across a few donors, around 5% of naive CD4, approximately 3.5% of naive CD8, under 2.5% of memory CD4, and approximately 0.42% of memory CD8 clonotypes were shared.

Here V drops 3 bases and J drops 9 bases, and the junction holds 8 bases not matched to any gene. The germline V gene supplies CDR1 MNHEY and CDR2 SVGAGI. From cysteine to phenylalanine, the CDR3 is 14 amino acids long. Just the 42-base CDR3 DNA is kept, in frame starting at base 1. The rearranged segments are TRBV6-5 and TRBJ2-1, with 7 bases matching TRBD2. This TCR was sampled from a man younger than 35 in good health. Some clones in this sample may be carry-over from other donors' samples. The sample was naive CD8+ T cells from PBMCs. Taken with the paper, the label for cell subset or site translates to: CD45RA+CCR7+. The nucleotide sequence is given as TGTGCCAGCAGTTATATGTCCGGGGAGGGTGAGCAGTTCTTC. This yields the protein CASSYMSGEGEQFF.